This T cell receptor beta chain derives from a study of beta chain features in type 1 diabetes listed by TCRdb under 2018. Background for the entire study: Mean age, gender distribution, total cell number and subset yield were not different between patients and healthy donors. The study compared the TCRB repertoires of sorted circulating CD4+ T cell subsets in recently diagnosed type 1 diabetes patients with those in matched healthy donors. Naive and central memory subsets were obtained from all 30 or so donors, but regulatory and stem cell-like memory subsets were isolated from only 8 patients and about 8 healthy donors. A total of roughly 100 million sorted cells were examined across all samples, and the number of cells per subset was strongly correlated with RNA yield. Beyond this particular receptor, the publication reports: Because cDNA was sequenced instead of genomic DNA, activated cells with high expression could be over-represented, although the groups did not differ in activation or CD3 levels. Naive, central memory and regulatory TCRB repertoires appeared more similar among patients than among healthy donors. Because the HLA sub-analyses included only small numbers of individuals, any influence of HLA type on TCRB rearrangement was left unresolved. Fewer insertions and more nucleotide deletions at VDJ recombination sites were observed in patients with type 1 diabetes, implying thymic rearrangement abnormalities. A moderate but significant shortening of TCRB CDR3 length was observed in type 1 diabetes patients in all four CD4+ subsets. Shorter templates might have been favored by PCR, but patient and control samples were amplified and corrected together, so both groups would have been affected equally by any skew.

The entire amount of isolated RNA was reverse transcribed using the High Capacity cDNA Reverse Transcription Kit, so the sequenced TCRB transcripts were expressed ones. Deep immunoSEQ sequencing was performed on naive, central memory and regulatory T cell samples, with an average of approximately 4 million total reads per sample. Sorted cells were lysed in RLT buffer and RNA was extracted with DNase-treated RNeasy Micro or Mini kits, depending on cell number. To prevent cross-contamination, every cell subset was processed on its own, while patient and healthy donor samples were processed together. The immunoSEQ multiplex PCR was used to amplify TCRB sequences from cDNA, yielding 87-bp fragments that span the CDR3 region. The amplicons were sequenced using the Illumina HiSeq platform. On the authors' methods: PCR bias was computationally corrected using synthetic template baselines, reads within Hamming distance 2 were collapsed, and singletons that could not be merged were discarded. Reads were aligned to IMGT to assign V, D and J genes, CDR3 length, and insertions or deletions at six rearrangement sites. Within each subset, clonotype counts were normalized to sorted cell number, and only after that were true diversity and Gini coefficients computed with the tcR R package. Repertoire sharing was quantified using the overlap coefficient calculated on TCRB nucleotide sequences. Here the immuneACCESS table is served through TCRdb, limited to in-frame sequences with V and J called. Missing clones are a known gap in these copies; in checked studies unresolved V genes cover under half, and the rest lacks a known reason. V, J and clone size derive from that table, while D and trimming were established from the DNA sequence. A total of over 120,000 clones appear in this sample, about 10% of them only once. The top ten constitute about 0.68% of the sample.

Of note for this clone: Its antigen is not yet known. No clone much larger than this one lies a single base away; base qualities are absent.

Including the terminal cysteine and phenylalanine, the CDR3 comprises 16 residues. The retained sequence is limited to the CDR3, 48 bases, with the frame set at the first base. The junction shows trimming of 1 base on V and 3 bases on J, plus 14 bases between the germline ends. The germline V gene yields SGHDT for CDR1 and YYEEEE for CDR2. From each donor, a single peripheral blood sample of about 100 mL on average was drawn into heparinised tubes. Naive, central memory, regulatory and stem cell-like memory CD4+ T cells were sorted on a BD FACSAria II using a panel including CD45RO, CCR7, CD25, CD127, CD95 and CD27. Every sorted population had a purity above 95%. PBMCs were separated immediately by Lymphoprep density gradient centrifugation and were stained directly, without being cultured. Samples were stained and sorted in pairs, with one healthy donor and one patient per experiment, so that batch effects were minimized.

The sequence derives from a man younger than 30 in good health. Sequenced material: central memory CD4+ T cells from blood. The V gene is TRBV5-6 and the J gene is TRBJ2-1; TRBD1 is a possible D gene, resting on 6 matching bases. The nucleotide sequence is TGTGCCAGCAGCTTGTTTGTGGGGGCCATCTACAATGAGCAGTTCTTC. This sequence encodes CASSLFVGAIYNEQFF.